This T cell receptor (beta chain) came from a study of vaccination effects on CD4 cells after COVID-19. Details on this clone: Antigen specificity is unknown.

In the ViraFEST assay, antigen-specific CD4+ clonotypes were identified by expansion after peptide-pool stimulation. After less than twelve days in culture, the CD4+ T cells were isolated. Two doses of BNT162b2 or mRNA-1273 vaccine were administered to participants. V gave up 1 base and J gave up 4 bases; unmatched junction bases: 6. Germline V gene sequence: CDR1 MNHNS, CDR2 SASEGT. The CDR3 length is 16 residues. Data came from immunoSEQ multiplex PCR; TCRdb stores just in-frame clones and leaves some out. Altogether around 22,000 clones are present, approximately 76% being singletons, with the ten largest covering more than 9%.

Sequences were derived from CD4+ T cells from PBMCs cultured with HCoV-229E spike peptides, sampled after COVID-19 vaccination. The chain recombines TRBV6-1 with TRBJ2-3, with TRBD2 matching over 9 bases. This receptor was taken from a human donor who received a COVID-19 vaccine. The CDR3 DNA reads TGTGCCAGCAGTGAAGTTAGCGGGAGTTTCGCAGATACGCAGTATTTT. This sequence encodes CASSEVSGSFADTQYF.